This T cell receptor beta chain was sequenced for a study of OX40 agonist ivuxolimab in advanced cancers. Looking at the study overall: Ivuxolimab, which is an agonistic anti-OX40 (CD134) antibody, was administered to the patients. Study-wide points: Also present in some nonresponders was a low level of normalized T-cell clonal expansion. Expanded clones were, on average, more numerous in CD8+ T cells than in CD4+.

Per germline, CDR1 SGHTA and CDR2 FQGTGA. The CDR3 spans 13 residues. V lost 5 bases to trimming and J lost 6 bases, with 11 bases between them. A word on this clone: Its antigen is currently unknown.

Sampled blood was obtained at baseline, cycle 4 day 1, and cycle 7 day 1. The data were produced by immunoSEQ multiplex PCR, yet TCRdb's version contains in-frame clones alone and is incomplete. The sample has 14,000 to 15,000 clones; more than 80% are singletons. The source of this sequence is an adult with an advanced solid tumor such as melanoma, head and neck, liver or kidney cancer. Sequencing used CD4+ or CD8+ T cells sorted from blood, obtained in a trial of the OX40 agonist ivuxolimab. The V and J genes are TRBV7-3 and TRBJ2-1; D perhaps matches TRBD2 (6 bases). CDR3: CASSEGTLNEQFF. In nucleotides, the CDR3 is TGTGCCAGCAGCGAAGGGACTCTCAATGAGCAGTTCTTC.